The text below deals with one T cell receptor beta chain. CDR3 length equals 14 residues. V lost 7 bases and J 4 bases, leaving 14 bases between the germline ends. Germline values: CDR1 WNHNN, CDR2 SYGVQD (reference sequence). The sample originates from a study of blood T cell repertoires in COVID-19. The overall study: Samples representing acute and convalescent COVID-19 were sourced from the United States, Italy and Spain. Nucleic acid was either cDNA or gDNA, and it came from T cells, B-cell-depleted T cells, or PBMCs.

Authors' methods: Nucleated cell counts were estimated from reference gene primer amplification. Some clones are missing from TCRdb's copy, which holds only in-frame ones; the method was immunoSEQ multiplex PCR. V and J calls and clone size are as listed in that table; D and trimming were resolved from the DNA. The sample has under 300,000 clones, approximately 87% seen once. This TCR derives from a man aged 60 to 75 with acute or convalescent COVID-19. J is TRBJ2-1 and V is TRBV10-1, with a possible D match to TRBD1 (5 bases). The sample was peripheral blood. CDR3 in amino acids: CASMVGRVYNEQFF. Here the CDR3 DNA reads TGCGCCAGCATGGTCGGCAGGGTTTACAATGAGCAGTTCTTC.